This T cell receptor beta chain derives from a study of blood T cell repertoires in COVID-19. Study-level background: T cells, B-cell-depleted T cells, or PBMCs supplied cDNA or gDNA.

Original methodology: Quantification of nucleated cells was approximated via reference gene primer amplification. Libraries were prepared by immunoSEQ multiplex PCR; TCRdb keeps only in-frame clonotypes and omits some of them. The DNA was the basis for D and trimming; V, J and clone size are from that table. The table includes fewer than 450,000 clones, around 89% detected once. The receptor was derived from a woman between 45 and 65 years old with COVID-19, enrolled during active disease. The sample consisted of peripheral blood.

The CDR3 loop is CASSHTGSTEAFF. In nucleotides, the CDR3 is TGTGCCAGCAGTCACACAGGGAGCACTGAAGCTTTCTTT. This chain uses TRBV12-3 or TRBV12-4 with TRBJ1-1; weak D call: TRBD1 (6 bases). The CDR3 has 13 amino acids. The V gene lost 5 bases and the J gene lost 4 bases, with 11 bases spanning the gap.